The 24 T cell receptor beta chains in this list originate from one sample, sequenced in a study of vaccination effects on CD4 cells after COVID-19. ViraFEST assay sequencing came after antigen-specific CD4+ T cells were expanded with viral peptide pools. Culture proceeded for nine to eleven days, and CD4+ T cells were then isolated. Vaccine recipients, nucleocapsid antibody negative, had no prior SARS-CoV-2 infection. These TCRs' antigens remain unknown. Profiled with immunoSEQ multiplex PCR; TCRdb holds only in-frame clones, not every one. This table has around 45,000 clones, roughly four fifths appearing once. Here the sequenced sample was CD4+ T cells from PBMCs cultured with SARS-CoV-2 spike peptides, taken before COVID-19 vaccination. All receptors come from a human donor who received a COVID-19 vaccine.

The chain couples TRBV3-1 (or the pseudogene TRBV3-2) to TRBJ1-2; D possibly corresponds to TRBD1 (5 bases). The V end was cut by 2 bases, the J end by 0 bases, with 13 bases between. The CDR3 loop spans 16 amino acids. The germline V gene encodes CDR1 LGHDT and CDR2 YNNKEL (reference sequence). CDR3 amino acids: CASSQFGGWANYGYTF. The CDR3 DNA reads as TGTGCCAGCAGCCAATTCGGGGGATGGGCTAACTATGGCTACACCTTC.

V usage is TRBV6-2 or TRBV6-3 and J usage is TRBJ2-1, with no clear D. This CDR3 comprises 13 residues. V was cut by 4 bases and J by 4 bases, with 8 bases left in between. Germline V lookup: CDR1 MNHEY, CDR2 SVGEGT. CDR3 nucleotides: TGTGCCAGCAGTTCCCTAGGTTACAATGAGCAGTTCTTC. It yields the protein CASSSLGYNEQFF.

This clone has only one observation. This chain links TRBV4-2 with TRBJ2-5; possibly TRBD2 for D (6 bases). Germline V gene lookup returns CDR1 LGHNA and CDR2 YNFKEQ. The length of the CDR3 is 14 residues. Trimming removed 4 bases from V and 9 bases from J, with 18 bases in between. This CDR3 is CASSPFAGLAPQYF. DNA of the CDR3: TGTGCCAGCAGCCCGTTCGCGGGGCTGGCGCCCCAGTACTTC.

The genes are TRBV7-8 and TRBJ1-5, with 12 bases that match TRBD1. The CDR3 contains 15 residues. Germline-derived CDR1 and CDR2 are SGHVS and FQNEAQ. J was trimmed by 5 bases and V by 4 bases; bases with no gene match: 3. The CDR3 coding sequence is TGTGCCAGCAGCTCGGGACAGGGGGCCTATCAGCCCCAGCATTTT. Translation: CASSSGQGAYQPQHF.

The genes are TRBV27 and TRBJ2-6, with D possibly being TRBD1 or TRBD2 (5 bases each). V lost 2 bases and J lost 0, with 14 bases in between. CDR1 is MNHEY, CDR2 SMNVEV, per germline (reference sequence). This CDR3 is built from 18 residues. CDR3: CASSLKPTGRSGANVLTF. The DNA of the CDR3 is TGTGCCAGCAGTTTAAAACCGACGGGACGCTCTGGGGCCAACGTCCTGACTTTC.

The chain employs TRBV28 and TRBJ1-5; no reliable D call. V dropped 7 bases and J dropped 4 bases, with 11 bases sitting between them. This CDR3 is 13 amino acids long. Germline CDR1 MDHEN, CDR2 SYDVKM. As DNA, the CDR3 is TGTGCCAGCATCTCGGCGGGTAATCAGCCCCAGCATTTT. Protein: CASISAGNQPQHF.

The CDR3 region is CASSLELAGIEAFF. CDR3 coding DNA: TGCGCCAGCAGCTTGGAGTTGGCAGGGATTGAAGCTTTCTTT. The chain is built from TRBV5-1 and TRBJ1-1, with a possible D match to TRBD1 (5 bases). V was pared by 0 bases and J by 7 bases, with 13 bases between. The CDR3 is 14 residues long. Germline CDR1 reads SGHRS; CDR2 reads YFSETQ.

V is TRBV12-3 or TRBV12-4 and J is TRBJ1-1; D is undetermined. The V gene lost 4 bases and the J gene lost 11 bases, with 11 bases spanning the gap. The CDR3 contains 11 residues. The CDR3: CASSSLVVAFF. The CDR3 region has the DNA TGTGCCAGCAGTTCCCTGGTTGTCGCTTTCTTT.

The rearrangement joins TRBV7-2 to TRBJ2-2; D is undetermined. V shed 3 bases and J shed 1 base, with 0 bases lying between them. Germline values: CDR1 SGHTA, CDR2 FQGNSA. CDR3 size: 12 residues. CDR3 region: CASSLNTGELFF. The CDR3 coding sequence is TGTGCCAGCAGCTTGAACACCGGGGAGCTGTTTTTT. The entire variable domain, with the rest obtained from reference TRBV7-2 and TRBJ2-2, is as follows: GAGVSQSPSNKVTEKGKDVELRCDPISGHTALYWYRQSLGQGLEFLIYFQGNSAPDKSGLPSDRFSAERTGGSVSTLTIQRTQQEDSAVYLCASSLNTGELFFGEGSRLTVL.

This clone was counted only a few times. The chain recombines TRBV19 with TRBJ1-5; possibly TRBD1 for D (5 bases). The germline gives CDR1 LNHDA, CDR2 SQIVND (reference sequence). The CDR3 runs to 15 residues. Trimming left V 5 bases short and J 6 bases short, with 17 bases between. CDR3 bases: TGTGCCAGTAGTCCCGGGGACCTTAGGGGTCAGCCCCAGCATTTT. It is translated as CASSPGDLRGQPQHF. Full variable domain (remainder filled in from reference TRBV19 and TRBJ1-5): DGGITQSPKYLFRKEGQNVTLSCEQNLNHDAMYWYRQDPGQGLRLIYYSQIVNDFQKGDIAEGYSVSREKKESFPLTVTSAQKNPTAFYLCASSPGDLRGQPQHFGDGTRLSIL.

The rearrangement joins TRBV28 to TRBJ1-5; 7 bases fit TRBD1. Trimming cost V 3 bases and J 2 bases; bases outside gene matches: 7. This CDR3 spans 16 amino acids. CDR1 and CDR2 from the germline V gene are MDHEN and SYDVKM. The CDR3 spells CASSFVGGLGNQPQHF. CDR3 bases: TGTGCCAGCAGTTTTGTAGGGGGCCTGGGCAATCAGCCCCAGCATTTT.

The CDR3 loop is CASSPRGGGGDQPQHF. The CDR3 nucleotides are TGTGCCAGCAGCCCGCGAGGGGGAGGGGGTGATCAGCCCCAGCATTTT. This chain links TRBV7-2 with TRBJ1-5; a possible D gene is TRBD1 (6 bases). This CDR3 is built from 16 residues. With 5 bases removed from V and 5 bases from J, the gap between germline ends came to 19 bases. Germline loops: CDR1 SGHTA, CDR2 FQGNSA.

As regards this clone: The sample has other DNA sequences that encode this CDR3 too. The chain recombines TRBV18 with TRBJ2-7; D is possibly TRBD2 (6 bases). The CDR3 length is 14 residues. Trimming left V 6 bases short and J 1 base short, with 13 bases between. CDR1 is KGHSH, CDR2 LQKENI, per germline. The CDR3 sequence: CASSQGGRSYEQYV. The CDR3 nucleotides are TGTGCCAGCTCGCAGGGAGGAAGATCCTACGAGCAGTACGTC.

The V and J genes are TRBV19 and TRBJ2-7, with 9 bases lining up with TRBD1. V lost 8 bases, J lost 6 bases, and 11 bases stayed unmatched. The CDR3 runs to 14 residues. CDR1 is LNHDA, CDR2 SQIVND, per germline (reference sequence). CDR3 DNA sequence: TGTGCCAGTCGTAAAACAGGGGGCATGGGCGAGCAGTACGTC. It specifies CASRKTGGMGEQYV.

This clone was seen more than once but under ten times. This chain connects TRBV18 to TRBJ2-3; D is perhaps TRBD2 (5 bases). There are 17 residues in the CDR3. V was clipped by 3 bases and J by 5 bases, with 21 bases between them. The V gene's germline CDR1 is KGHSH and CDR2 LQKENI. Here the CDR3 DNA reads TGTGCCAGCTCACCGAGAAAGACCGAAAATCGGGGAGATACGCAGTATTTT. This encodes CASSPRKTENRGDTQYF.

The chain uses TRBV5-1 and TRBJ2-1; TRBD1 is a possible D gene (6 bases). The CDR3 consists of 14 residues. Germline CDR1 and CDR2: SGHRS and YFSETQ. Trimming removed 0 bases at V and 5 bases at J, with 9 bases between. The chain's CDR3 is CASSLATGNNEQFF. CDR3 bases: TGCGCCAGCAGCTTGGCCACAGGGAACAATGAGCAGTTCTTC.

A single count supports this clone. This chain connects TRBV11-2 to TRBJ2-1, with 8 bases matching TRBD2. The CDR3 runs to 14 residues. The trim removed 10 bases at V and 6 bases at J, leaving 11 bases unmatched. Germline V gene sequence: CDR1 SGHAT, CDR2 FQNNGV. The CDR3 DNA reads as TGTGCCACCTCGCCGGGGGCGGGGGGCAATGAGCAGTTCTTC. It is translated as CATSPGAGGNEQFF.

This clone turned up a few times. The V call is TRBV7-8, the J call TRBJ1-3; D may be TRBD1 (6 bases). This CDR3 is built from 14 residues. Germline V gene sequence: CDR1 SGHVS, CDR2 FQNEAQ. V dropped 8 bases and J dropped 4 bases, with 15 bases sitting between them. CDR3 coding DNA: TGTGCCAGCGGACAACAGGGAAGAGGAAACACCATATATTTT. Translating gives CASGQQGRGNTIYF.

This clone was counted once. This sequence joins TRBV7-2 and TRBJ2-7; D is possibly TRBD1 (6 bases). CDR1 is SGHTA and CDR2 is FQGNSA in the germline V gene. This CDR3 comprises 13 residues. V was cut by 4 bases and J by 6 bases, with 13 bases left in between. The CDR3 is CASSSVTGIEQYV. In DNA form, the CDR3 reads TGTGCCAGCAGCTCCGTAACAGGGATCGAGCAGTACGTC.

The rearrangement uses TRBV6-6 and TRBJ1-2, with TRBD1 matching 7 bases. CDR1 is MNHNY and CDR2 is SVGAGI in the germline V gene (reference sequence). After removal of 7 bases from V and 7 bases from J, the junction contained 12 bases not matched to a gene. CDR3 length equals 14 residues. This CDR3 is CASTPLEGAGGYTF. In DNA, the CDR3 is TGTGCCAGCACCCCCTTGGAGGGGGCAGGTGGCTACACCTTC.

Written as DNA, the CDR3 is TGTGCCAGCAGTTTATCTTCGGGGGGCAGCTCTAACTATGGCTACACCTTC. It is translated as CASSLSSGGSSNYGYTF. This chain uses TRBV27 with TRBJ1-2; a weak D match, TRBD1 (6 bases). The germline CDR1 and CDR2 sequences are MNHEY and SMNVEV (reference sequence). Trimming pared 0 bases from V and 0 bases from J, leaving 14 bases between. The CDR3 is 17 residues long.

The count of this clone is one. CDR3 sequence (DNA): TGTGCCAGCTCACTACTACTAGCAGCCAACACCGGGGAGCTGTTTTTT. This encodes CASSLLLAANTGELFF. The rearrangement joins TRBV18 to TRBJ2-2; tentative D call: TRBD2 (6 bases). Deletions cut 4 bases from V and 2 bases from J, with 14 bases between. CDR1 and CDR2 (germline): KGHSH, LQKENI. The CDR3 runs to 16 residues.

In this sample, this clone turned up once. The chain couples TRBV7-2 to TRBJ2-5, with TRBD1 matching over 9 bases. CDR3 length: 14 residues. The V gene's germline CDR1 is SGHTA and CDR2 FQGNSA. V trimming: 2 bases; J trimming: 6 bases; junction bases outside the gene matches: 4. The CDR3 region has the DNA TGTGCCAGCAGCTTACCCGGACAGGGGAAGACCCAGTACTTC. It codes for CASSLPGQGKTQYF.

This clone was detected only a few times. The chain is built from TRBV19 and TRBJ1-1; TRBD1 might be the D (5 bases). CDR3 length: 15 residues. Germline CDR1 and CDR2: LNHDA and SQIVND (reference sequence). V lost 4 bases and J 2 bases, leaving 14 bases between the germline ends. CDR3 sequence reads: CASSTTVASNTEAFF. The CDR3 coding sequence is TGTGCCAGTAGTACGACAGTGGCATCCAACACTGAAGCTTTCTTT. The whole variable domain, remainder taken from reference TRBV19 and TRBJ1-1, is DGGITQSPKYLFRKEGQNVTLSCEQNLNHDAMYWYRQDPGQGLRLIYYSQIVNDFQKGDIAEGYSVSREKKESFPLTVTSAQKNPTAFYLCASSTTVASNTEAFFGQGTRLTVV.